A single sample gave rise to the 31 T cell receptor beta chains below, sequenced in a study of identical twins. From the 5' RACE reads, TCRdb called clonotypes with MiXCR, one entry per CDR3 protein. The profile shows 350,000 to 450,000 distinct CDR3 sequences, about 18% of them singletons. Source material: naive T cells sorted from blood. These receptors all come from a man over 45 in good health.

The chain joins TRBV29-1 to TRBJ2-7, with D perhaps matching TRBD2 (5 bases). The ends were cut back, 0 bases at V and 4 bases at J, with 10 bases in the middle. The CDR3 has 13 amino acids. Germline CDR1 and CDR2: SQVTM and ANQGSEA. CDR3 residues: CSVEDPGLYEQYF. For the CDR3, the DNA is TGCAGCGTTGAAGATCCCGGACTTTACGAGCAGTACTTC.

V is TRBV4-3 and J is TRBJ1-4; 8 bases align to TRBD1. This CDR3 contains 18 residues. Germline CDR1 LGHNA, CDR2 YSLEER. The ends lost 0 bases at V and 4 bases at J; junction bases unmatched: 10. CDR3 nucleotides: TGCGCCAGCAGCCAAGATTGGGCTGGGACAGGAAATAATGAAAAACTGTTTTTT. Amino acids: CASSQDWAGTGNNEKLFF.

This clonotype was seen at least ten times. The gene calls are TRBV28 and TRBJ2-7, with D hard to call. The V end was cut by 1 base, the J end by 4 bases, with 5 bases between. CDR3 length: 12 amino acids. Looked up from germline, CDR1 is MDHEN and CDR2 is SYDVKM. CDR3 sequence (DNA): TGTGCCAGCAGTTTATCCACTTACGAGCAGTACTTC. Translated, it gives CASSLSTYEQYF.

V and J are TRBV4-1 and TRBJ2-3, with D possibly TRBD2 on 6 matching bases. This CDR3 has 13 residues. The germline V gene has CDR1 MGHRA and CDR2 YSYEKL. Trimming removed 1 base at V and 14 bases at J, with 16 bases between. The CDR3 nucleotides read TGCGCCAGCAGCCAAGGCGGGGTTACGGGGGTGTATTTT. Encoded protein: CASSQGGVTGVYF.

CDR3 loop: CASSLWVPYEQYF. CDR3 DNA: TGTGCCAGCAGCTTATGGGTACCCTACGAGCAGTACTTC. The V gene is TRBV7-2, the J gene TRBJ2-7; D not certain. The CDR3 extends over 13 amino acids. Germline V lookup: CDR1 SGHTA, CDR2 FQGNSA. Between the trimmed V and J ends, which lost 2 bases and 2 bases, there was a span of 7 bases.

In this sample, this clonotype turned up many times. This rearrangement joins TRBV7-2 to TRBJ2-5, with D possibly called TRBD1 or TRBD2 (5 bases each). CDR3 length: 15 amino acids. V lost 5 bases, J lost 1 base, and 14 bases lay in between. Germline CDR1 reads SGHTA; CDR2 reads FQGNSA. The CDR3 DNA is TGTGCCAGCAGCGCCGCCGGGACCATCCAAGAGACCCAGTACTTC. This codes for CASSAAGTIQETQYF.

This clonotype was recorded at least ten times. The chain is built from TRBV6-2 or TRBV6-3 and TRBJ2-7, with D uncertain. CDR1 is MNHEY and CDR2 is SVGEGT in the germline V gene. The V and J ends lost 5 bases and 1 base respectively, with 9 bases between them. CDR3 length: 13 residues. For the CDR3, the DNA is TGTGCCAGCAGTAACGAGGTATCCTACGAGCAGTACTTC. Translating it yields CASSNEVSYEQYF.

This sequence joins TRBV5-1 and TRBJ2-3; tentatively, D is TRBD1 (5 bases). Germline assignment: CDR1 SGHRS and CDR2 YFSETQ. The CDR3 runs 13 residues. Trimming took off 9 bases at V and 5 bases at J, with 16 bases between the two ends. DNA of the CDR3: TGCGCCACCCGCGGCAGGGCGGAAGATACGCAGTATTTT. This sequence encodes CATRGRAEDTQYF.

In this sample, this clonotype turned up a few times. The chain uses TRBV12-3 or TRBV12-4 and TRBJ1-4, with TRBD1 identical over 9 bases. The CDR3 extends over 15 amino acids. V lost 5 bases to trimming and J lost 5 bases; unmatched junction nucleotides: 6. This CDR3 is CASSPSGTGNEKLFF. The DNA of the CDR3 is TGTGCCAGCAGTCCATCCGGGACAGGGAATGAAAAACTGTTTTTT.

The chain joins TRBV5-1 to TRBJ2-3; TRBD1 might be the D (5 bases). This CDR3 has 15 residues. Germline CDR1 SGHRS, CDR2 YFSETQ. Trimming stripped 0 bases from V and 4 bases from J, with 12 bases between. This CDR3 reads CASSLEGLEADTQYF. CDR3 nucleotides: TGCGCCAGCAGCTTGGAGGGGCTGGAAGCAGATACGCAGTATTTT.

Only a few counts were recorded for this clonotype. The rearrangement joins TRBV28 to TRBJ2-7; D uncertain. The V end lost 5 bases, the J end lost 2 bases, and 10 bases lay between the germline ends. Germline V gene lookup returns CDR1 MDHEN and CDR2 SYDVKM. CDR3 length: 13 residues. Written as DNA, the CDR3 is TGTGCCAGCAGTACACCTCGGGCCTACGAGCAGTACTTC. Translated: CASSTPRAYEQYF.

This clonotype occurred many times. This chain connects TRBV20-1 to TRBJ1-2; D is unresolved. CDR3 length: 9 residues. Germline lookup yields CDR1 DFQATT and CDR2 SNEGSKA (reference sequence). V was pared by 6 bases and J by 9 bases, with 8 bases between. The CDR3 reads CSAPPSYTF. In DNA form, the CDR3 reads TGCAGTGCGCCCCCTAGCTACACCTTC.

The table lists this clonotype with many counts. The V gene is TRBV7-2, the J gene TRBJ1-1; D remains unclear. Trimming removed 7 bases at V and 1 base at J, with 13 bases between. Germline-derived CDR1 and CDR2 are SGHTA and FQGNSA. The CDR3 contains 14 residues. In DNA form, the CDR3 reads TGTGCCAGCACCGGCCGGACGGGGAACACTGAAGCTTTCTTT. Protein sequence: CASTGRTGNTEAFF.

The V gene is TRBV20-1, the J gene TRBJ1-1; no definite D call. Germline CDR1 DFQATT, CDR2 SNEGSKA (reference sequence). This CDR3 has 13 amino acids. Trimming left V 6 bases short and J 1 base short, with 12 bases between. CDR3 amino acids: CSAKRNSNTEAFF. In nucleotides, the CDR3 is TGCAGTGCCAAGAGGAACTCGAACACTGAAGCTTTCTTT.

The chain links TRBV29-1 to TRBJ2-7; TRBD2 matches at 8 bases. The V and J ends lost 1 base and 2 bases, in that order; junction bases with no gene match: 7. The germline V gene encodes CDR1 SQVTM and CDR2 ANQGSEA. The length of the CDR3 is 15 residues. CDR3 sequence (DNA): TGCAGCGTTGAAGGTAGAAGCGGGAGTACCTACGAGCAGTACTTC. Translating it yields CSVEGRSGSTYEQYF.

This sequence joins TRBV12-3 or TRBV12-4 and TRBJ1-6; the D gene is possibly TRBD1 (5 bases). V lost 6 bases and J 9 bases, leaving 9 bases between the germline ends. The CDR3 loop spans 12 amino acids. CDR3 loop: CASSTGGSPLHF. The DNA of the CDR3 is TGTGCCAGCAGCACCGGGGGTTCACCCCTCCACTTT.

This clonotype was found many times. V is TRBV6-5 and J is TRBJ1-4, with a possible D match to TRBD1 (6 bases). Germline V CDR1 and CDR2: MNHEY, SVGAGI. The CDR3 is made up of 14 amino acids. Between the trimmed V and J ends, which lost 2 bases and 6 bases, there was a span of 10 bases. In DNA, the CDR3 is TGTGCCAGCAGTTACATGGGGGCAGATGAAAAACTGTTTTTT. Its protein is CASSYMGADEKLFF.

The rearrangement links TRBV29-1 to TRBJ2-3; D unclear. Trimming took 1 base from V and 3 from J, leaving 11 bases between them. The CDR3 sequence is 14 residues long. Germline loops: CDR1 SQVTM, CDR2 ANQGSEA. CDR3 protein: CSVEVVRATDTQYF. As DNA, the CDR3 is TGCAGCGTTGAAGTAGTAAGGGCGACAGATACGCAGTATTTT.

This clonotype has a count of ten or more. J is TRBJ2-7 and V is TRBV5-1; D is unclear. The CDR3 sequence is 12 residues long. The V end lost 2 bases, the J end lost 5 bases, and 8 bases lay between the germline ends. Germline V CDR1 and CDR2: SGHRS, YFSETQ. CDR3 DNA: TGCGCCAGCAGCTTATACAGTGACGAGCAGTACTTC. Its translation is CASSLYSDEQYF.

This chain connects TRBV4-3 to TRBJ2-5, with 7 bases fitting TRBD1. The CDR3 totals 15 residues. V was clipped by 2 bases and J by 2 bases; unmatched bases: 5. The V gene's germline CDR1 is LGHNA and CDR2 YSLEER. CDR3 coding DNA: TGCGCCAGCAGCCAAAGACAGGGTCCACAAGAGACCCAGTACTTC. Translation gives CASSQRQGPQETQYF.

This chain uses TRBV7-2 with TRBJ2-7; either TRBD1 or TRBD2 may fit D (5 bases each). CDR3 length: 14 residues. Trimming removed 2 bases from V and 0 bases from J, with 8 bases in between. Germline V gene lookup returns CDR1 SGHTA and CDR2 FQGNSA. CDR3 sequence: CASSLMGRSYEQYF. CDR3 DNA sequence: TGTGCCAGCAGCTTAATGGGACGCTCCTACGAGCAGTACTTC.

This clonotype has only a few counts. The chain has TRBV20-1 and TRBJ2-3; D is uncertain. The CDR3 sequence is 16 residues long. CDR1 is DFQATT and CDR2 is SNEGSKA in the germline V gene (reference sequence). Trimming cost V 0 bases and J 2 bases, with 15 bases left between them. CDR3 sequence (DNA): TGCAGTGCTAGAGATTGGCCAGGTAGAACCACAGATACGCAGTATTTT. This encodes CSARDWPGRTTDTQYF.

CDR3 protein: CASSQVTPGELFF. CDR3 bases: TGTGCCAGCAGCCAAGTCACCCCCGGGGAGCTGTTTTTT. The chain combines TRBV3-1 with TRBJ2-2; D is unclear. Germline CDR1 reads LGHDT; CDR2 reads YNNKEL (reference sequence). The CDR3 runs to 13 residues. Trimming took off 1 base at V and 6 bases at J, with 6 bases between the two ends.

This clonotype has only a few counts. The V call is TRBV5-1, the J call TRBJ2-7; D call uncertain. The V gene lost 4 bases and the J gene lost 4 bases, with 15 bases spanning the gap. The CDR3 has 14 amino acids. Germline V CDR1 and CDR2: SGHRS, YFSETQ. The CDR3 nucleotides are TGCGCCAGCAGCAGCTACCGGTCAAATTACGAGCAGTACTTC. This gives the protein CASSSYRSNYEQYF.

This clonotype has a handful of counts. This chain connects TRBV3-1 to TRBJ1-1, with 11 bases aligning to TRBD1. J was trimmed by 4 bases and V by 0 bases; bases with no gene match: 7. The CDR3 is 17 residues long. Germline values: CDR1 LGHDT, CDR2 YNNKEL (reference sequence). The CDR3 loop is CASSQEGQGAWGTEAFF. The CDR3 DNA sequence: TGTGCCAGCAGCCAAGAAGGACAGGGGGCTTGGGGCACTGAAGCTTTCTTT.

The table lists this clonotype with a count of one. V gene TRBV6-2 or TRBV6-3 combines with J gene TRBJ2-1; D perhaps matches TRBD2 (5 bases). The CDR3 contains 14 residues. Trimming removed 5 bases at V and 7 bases at J, with 15 bases between. Germline CDR1 reads MNHEY; CDR2 reads SVGEGT. CDR3 DNA: TGTGCCAGCAGTACCCGTGAGGGCCGGAATGAGCAGTTCTTC. Its translation: CASSTREGRNEQFF.

The chain combines TRBV4-2 with TRBJ2-6, with D hard to call. The CDR3 runs to 16 residues. V lost 0 bases, J lost 0 bases, and 6 bases lay in between. Germline CDR1 and CDR2: LGHNA and YNFKEQ. The CDR3 nucleotides are TGTGCCAGCAGCCAAGAACCAGCCTCTGGGGCCAACGTCCTGACTTTC. Its protein is CASSQEPASGANVLTF.

The chain combines TRBV20-1 with TRBJ2-3, with TRBD2 matching 8 bases. This CDR3 is built from 15 residues. V shed 6 bases and J 0 bases; nucleotides not matched to a gene: 8. The germline V gene has CDR1 DFQATT and CDR2 SNEGSKA (reference sequence). CDR3 sequence reads: CSAPHSGMSTDTQYF. The CDR3 nucleotides are TGCAGTGCACCACATAGCGGGATGAGCACAGATACGCAGTATTTT.

This clonotype was detected only a few times. V and J are TRBV12-3 or TRBV12-4 and TRBJ1-1; 11 bases align to TRBD1. The CDR3 length is 18 residues. V lost 3 bases and J lost 0; bases outside the gene matches: 9. The DNA of the CDR3 is TGTGCCAGCAGTTTCGGGGACAGGGGGAATCACATGAACACTGAAGCTTTCTTT. Its protein is CASSFGDRGNHMNTEAFF.

The chain has TRBV16 and TRBJ2-7; 10 bases agree with TRBD1. The CDR3 totals 16 residues. J was trimmed by 4 bases and V by 4 bases; bases with no gene match: 10. Germline assignment: CDR1 KGHSY and CDR2 FQNENV. This CDR3 reads CASSPARQGAWYEQYF. CDR3 nucleotides: TGTGCCAGCAGCCCCGCTCGACAGGGGGCGTGGTACGAGCAGTACTTC.

This clonotype has just a few counts. The CDR3 region is CASSYSLRGGYYNEQFF. In nucleotides, the CDR3 is TGTGCCAGCAGTTACTCGCTTCGGGGGGGATACTACAATGAGCAGTTCTTC. The chain uses TRBV6-2 or TRBV6-3 and TRBJ2-1; 8 positions agree with TRBD2. The junction had 7 bases not matched to a gene; V was cut back by 0 bases and J by 3 bases. Germline V gives CDR1 MNHEY, CDR2 SVGEGT. The CDR3 loop spans 17 amino acids.